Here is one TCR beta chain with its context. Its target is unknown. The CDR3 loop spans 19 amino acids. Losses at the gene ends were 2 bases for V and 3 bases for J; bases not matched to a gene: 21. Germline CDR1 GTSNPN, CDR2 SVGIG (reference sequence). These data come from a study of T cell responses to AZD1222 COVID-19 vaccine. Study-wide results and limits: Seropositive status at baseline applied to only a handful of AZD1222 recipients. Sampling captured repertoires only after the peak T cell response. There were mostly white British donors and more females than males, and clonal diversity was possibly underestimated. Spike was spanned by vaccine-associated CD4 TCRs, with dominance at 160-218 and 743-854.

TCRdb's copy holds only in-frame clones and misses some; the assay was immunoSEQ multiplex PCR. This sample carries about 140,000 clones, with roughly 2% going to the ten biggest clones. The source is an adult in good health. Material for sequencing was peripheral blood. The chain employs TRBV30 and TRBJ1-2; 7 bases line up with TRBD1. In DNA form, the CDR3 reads TGTGCCTGGAGTCCCCCCCGGGACAGTGTGAGATTGAGGGACTATGGCTACACCTTC. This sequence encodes CAWSPPRDSVRLRDYGYTF.